The rows below give T cell receptor beta chains drawn from one sample of a study of response to subunit inactivated influenza vaccine. TCRdb passed the RT-PCR reads through MiXCR, listing each CDR3 protein once. The data show approximately 730,000 distinct CDR3 sequences, approximately 13% seen once. The source material was PBMCs from blood, sampled roughly 2 weeks before vaccination. The receptors stem from a man aged 45-60 years who received an inactivated influenza vaccine. Both conserved end residues are part of each CDR3. A D gene is named only where the DNA matches it firmly. Size tells how often a clone was seen (once, few, many) or the class of an expanded clone, and some rows leave it out.

J gene,D gene,V gene,clone size,CDR3 DNA,CDR3 protein
TRBJ2-7,TRBD2,TRBV20-1,many,TGCAGTGCTAGAGATTCTAGCGGTACCTACGAGCAGTACTTC,CSARDSSGTYEQYF
TRBJ2-7,TRBD2,TRBV3-1,NA,TGTGCCAGCAGGTCGACTAGCGGGAGCTACGAGCAGTACTTC,CASRSTSGSYEQYF
TRBJ2-3,TRBD2,TRBV12-3/TRBV12-4,NA,TGTGCCAGCAGTTTAACGGTGCCGCAGGGCGGGGGGGGTACGCAGTATTTT,CASSLTVPQGGGGTQYF
TRBJ2-2,NA,TRBV7-8,few,TGTGCCAGCACTTCTCGATTTAGGACCGGGGAGCTGTTTTTT,CASTSRFRTGELFF
TRBJ2-3,NA,TRBV20-1,few,TGCAGTGCTAGAGATCTAGCGTCACCACCCAACACAGATACGCAGTATTTT,CSARDLASPPNTDTQYF
TRBJ2-3,TRBD2,TRBV5-1,few,TGCGCCAGCAGCCTCGGGACTAGCCTAAGCACAGATACGCAGTATTTT,CASSLGTSLSTDTQYF
TRBJ2-1,NA,TRBV6-1,many,TGTGCCAGCAGTCCTCAGGGAAGCTCCTACAATGAGCAGTTCTTC,CASSPQGSSYNEQFF
TRBJ2-3,NA,TRBV5-1,NA,TGCGCCAGCAGCTTAGCCGGAGTTGGGACAACTCAAACAGATACGCAGTATTTT,CASSLAGVGTTQTDTQYF
TRBJ2-5,TRBD1,TRBV28,few,TGTGCCAGCAGTTTAATCCTAGGACAGGGGGCTGGCGAGACCCAGTACTTC,CASSLILGQGAGETQYF
TRBJ1-2,NA,TRBV30,few,TGTGCCTGGAGTGTACACAGGGCTAACTATGGCTACACCTTC,CAWSVHRANYGYTF
TRBJ2-3,NA,TRBV9,few,TGTGCCAGCAGCGTAGTGGACGGCGGCGGGAGCACAGATACGCAGTATTTT,CASSVVDGGGSTDTQYF
TRBJ1-2,TRBD1,TRBV20-1,once,TGCAGTGCTAGGTCCCCGGGACAGGATAACTATGGCTACACCTTC,CSARSPGQDNYGYTF
TRBJ2-2,TRBD1,TRBV5-1,many,TGCGCCAGCAGCTACCGGACAGGGGGCACGTCCGGGGAGCTGTTTTTT,CASSYRTGGTSGELFF
TRBJ1-5,TRBD1,TRBV20-1,few,TGCAGTGCTAGTCCGGGACAGGGTCAAGGTCAGCCCCAGCATTTT,CSASPGQGQGQPQHF
TRBJ2-3,TRBD2,TRBV12-3/TRBV12-4,many,TGTGCCAGCAGTTTTTCTGGGGGGGGTGGGACAGATACGCAGTATTTT,CASSFSGGGGTDTQYF
TRBJ1-5,NA,TRBV7-2,NA,TGTGCCAGCAGCTTTGGTTCGGATCTGAGCAATCAGCCCCAGCATTTT,CASSFGSDLSNQPQHF
TRBJ1-1,NA,TRBV4-2,few,TGTGCCAGCAGCCAAGATCCGTCCAGGAGAGAGAGCACTGAAGCTTTCTTT,CASSQDPSRRESTEAFF